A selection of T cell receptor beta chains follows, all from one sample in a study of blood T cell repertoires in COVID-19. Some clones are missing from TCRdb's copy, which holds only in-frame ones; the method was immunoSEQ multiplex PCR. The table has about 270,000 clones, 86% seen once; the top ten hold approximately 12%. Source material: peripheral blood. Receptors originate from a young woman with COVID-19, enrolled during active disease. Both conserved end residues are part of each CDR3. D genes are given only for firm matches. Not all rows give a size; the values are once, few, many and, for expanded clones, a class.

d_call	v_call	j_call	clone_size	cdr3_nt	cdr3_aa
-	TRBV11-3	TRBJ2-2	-	TGTGCCAGCAGCTTATGCAGGGGCCCCGGTCTATGCACCGGGGAGCTGTTTTTT	CASSLCRGPGLCTGELFF
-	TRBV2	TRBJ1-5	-	TGTGCCAGCAGTGACCCTGGACTCGGGATAAATCAGCCCCAGCATTTT	CASSDPGLGINQPQHF
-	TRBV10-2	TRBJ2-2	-	TGCGCCAGCGGGGGGGCAGGGGCGTCCGGGGAGCTGTTTTTT	CASGGAGASGELFF
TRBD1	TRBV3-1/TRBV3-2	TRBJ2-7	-	TGTGCCAGCAGCCAAACCGGGACAGGGTTTACCGAGCAGTACTTC	CASSQTGTGFTEQYF
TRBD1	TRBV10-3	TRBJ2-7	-	TGTGCCATCAGTGAGTCGGCAGGGGGAACCTACGAGCAGTACTTC	CAISESAGGTYEQYF
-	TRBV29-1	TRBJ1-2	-	TGCAGCGTCGTCAGGGATAACTATGGCTACACCTTC	CSVVRDNYGYTF
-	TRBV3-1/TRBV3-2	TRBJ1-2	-	TGTGCCAGCAGCTCACTTAACAGGGCTAGATACTATGGCTACACCTTC	CASSSLNRARYYGYTF
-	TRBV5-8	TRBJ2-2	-	TGTGCCAGCAGCAAAGGACAGCGCACCGGGGAGCTGTTTTTT	CASSKGQRTGELFF
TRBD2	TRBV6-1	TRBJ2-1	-	TGTGCCAGCAGTGAAGCGCCCGTCCTAGCGGGGGGTATCTACAATGAGCAGTTCTTC	CASSEAPVLAGGIYNEQFF
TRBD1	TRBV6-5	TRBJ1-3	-	TGTGCCAGCAGTTATTCGCGGACAGGAGCCGGAAACACCATATATTTT	CASSYSRTGAGNTIYF
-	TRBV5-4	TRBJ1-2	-	TGTGCCAGCAGCTTGTTCGGACAGAAAATTAACTATGGCTACACCTTC	CASSLFGQKINYGYTF
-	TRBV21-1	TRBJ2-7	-	TGTGCCAGCAGCAATTTAGTCTACGAGCAGTACTTC	CASSNLVYEQYF
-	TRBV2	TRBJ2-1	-	TGTGCCAGCAGCTTAGCGGACCGCATCGGTGAGCAGTTCTTC	CASSLADRIGEQFF
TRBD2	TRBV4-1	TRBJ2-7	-	TGCGCCAGCAGCCAAGACGGGGGGGTGACCTACGAGCAGTACTTC	CASSQDGGVTYEQYF
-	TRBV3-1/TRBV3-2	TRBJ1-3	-	TGTGCCAGCAGTGCAGGGGGAAACACCATATATTTT	CASSAGGNTIYF
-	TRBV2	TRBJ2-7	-	TGTGCCAGCAACTCGGAGGGAGCGGACCAGTACTTC	CASNSEGADQYF
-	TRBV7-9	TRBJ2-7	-	TGTGCCAGCAGCTTAGTCGGAGAGGCCTACGAGCAGTACTTC	CASSLVGEAYEQYF
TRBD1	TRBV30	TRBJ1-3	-	TGTGCCTGGAGCTCCGACAGGGCCCAAAACACCATATATTTT	CAWSSDRAQNTIYF
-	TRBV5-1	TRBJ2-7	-	TGCGCCAGCAGCTTGGACCCAGGGCTGCTTTACGAGCAGTACTTC	CASSLDPGLLYEQYF
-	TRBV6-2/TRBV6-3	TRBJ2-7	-	TGTGCCAGCAGTTACTTGGCTACGGCTAGCCCACCGGAGCAGTACTTC	CASSYLATASPPEQYF
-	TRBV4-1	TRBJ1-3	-	TGCGCCAGCAGCCAAGATTTTAGCTCTGGAAACACCATATATTTT	CASSQDFSSGNTIYF
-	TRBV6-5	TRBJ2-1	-	TGTGCCAGCAGTTTGGGGCAGGCCCCAAATGAGCAGTTCTTC	CASSLGQAPNEQFF
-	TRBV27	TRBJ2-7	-	TGTGCCAGCATTGGGTTGGGGAGACCCTACGAGCAGTACTTC	CASIGLGRPYEQYF
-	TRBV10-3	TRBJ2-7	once	TGTGCCATCAGTGAGTCTGAGGCAGCCTACGAGCAGTACTTC	CAISESEAAYEQYF
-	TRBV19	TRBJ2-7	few	TGTGCCAGTAGAAGGGGCTACGAGCAGTACTTC	CASRRGYEQYF
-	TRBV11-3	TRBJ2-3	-	TGTGCCAGCAGCTTGGGCCTCACAGATACGCAGTATTTT	CASSLGLTDTQYF
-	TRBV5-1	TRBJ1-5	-	TGCGCCAGCTACACCCTCGGAGAACCCCAGCATTTT	CASYTLGEPQHF
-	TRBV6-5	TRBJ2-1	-	TGTGCCAGCAGGCAGGGGAGGGGGTCCTACAATGAGCAGTTCTTC	CASRQGRGSYNEQFF
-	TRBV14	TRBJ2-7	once	TGTGCCAGCAGCCAGTTTCGTTACGAGCAGTACTTC	CASSQFRYEQYF
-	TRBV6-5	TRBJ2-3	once	TGTGCCAGCAGCTGGCGTGGGCACATCACAGATACGCAGTATTTT	CASSWRGHITDTQYF
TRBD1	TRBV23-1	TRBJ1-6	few	TGCGCCAGCAGTCAGTGGGGACAGAGCTCCTATAATTCACCCCTCCACTTT	CASSQWGQSSYNSPLHF
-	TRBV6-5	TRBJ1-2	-	TGTGCCAGCAGTTACGGTGGCGGGGGTGGTGGCTACACCTTC	CASSYGGGGGGYTF
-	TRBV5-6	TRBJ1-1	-	TGTGCCAGCAGTAAACCAGGGCCCTGGGAAGCTTTCTTT	CASSKPGPWEAFF
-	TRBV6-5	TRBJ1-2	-	TGTGCCAGCAGTTACTCGATGGCCAGCCGGGGGGCCTACACCTTC	CASSYSMASRGAYTF
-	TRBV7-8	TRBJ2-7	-	TGTGCCAGCAGCTTAGAAGACTCCCCCGAGCAGTACTTC	CASSLEDSPEQYF
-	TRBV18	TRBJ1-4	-	TGTGCCAGCTCGTCGAACTCTGCAACTAATGAAAAACTGTTTTTT	CASSSNSATNEKLFF
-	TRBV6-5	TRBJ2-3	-	TGTGCCAGCAGGTCGGGGGGCTCCACAGATACGCAGTATTTT	CASRSGGSTDTQYF
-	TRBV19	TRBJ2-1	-	TGTGCCAGTACCGAAGGGGCGGTCAATGAGCAGTTCTTC	CASTEGAVNEQFF
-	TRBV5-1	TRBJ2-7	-	TGCGCCAGCAGTCAACAGCAAAATGAGCAGTACTTC	CASSQQQNEQYF
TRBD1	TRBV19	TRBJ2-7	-	TGTGCCAGTAGTACTCCTGGGACAGGGCGGGCCGAGCAGTACTTC	CASSTPGTGRAEQYF
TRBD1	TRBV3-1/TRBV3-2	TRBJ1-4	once	TGTGCCAGCAGCCATTACGGACAGGGGAACGCAACTAATGAAAAACTGTTTTTT	CASSHYGQGNATNEKLFF
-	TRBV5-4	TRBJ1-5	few	TGTGCCAGCAGCTTGGACGGGGGGGGCAATCAGCCCCAGCATTTT	CASSLDGGGNQPQHF
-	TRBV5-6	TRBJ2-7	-	TGTGCCAGCAGCTTGGTGAGGGCCGAGCAGTACTTC	CASSLVRAEQYF